This entry concerns a single TCR beta chain. Its antigen is as yet unknown. The CDR3 covers 16 residues. With 5 bases clipped from V and 7 bases from J, the junction kept 10 bases outside the gene matches. Germline V gene lookup returns CDR1 SEHNR and CDR2 FQNEAQ (reference sequence). This specimen comes from a study of cytomegalovirus exposure and HLA in healthy donors. The overall study: When 398 donors were genotyped, about 86% of them were found to fall in the Caucasian-associated ancestry cluster. Whole-study results and caveats: Most TCR sequences were uncommon, yet certain public TCRs appeared in many donors. An analysis was carried out at a later point. It showed that HLA-associated TCR beta chains were more clonally expanded than equally common non-associated chains.

Primers: 60 Vbeta forward and 13 Jbeta reverse. Some clones are missing from TCRdb's copy, which holds only in-frame ones; the method was immunoSEQ multiplex PCR. The sample gives around 110,000 clones, 50% to 65% of which show up once; less than 9.5% is in the top ten. The sequence derives from a woman aged 40 to 49 in good health and CMV-seropositive. The specimen sequenced was PBMCs. This rearrangement joins TRBV7-9 to TRBJ2-1; 11 bases map to TRBD2. This CDR3 reads CASSLIGLAGGNEQFF. CDR3 nucleotides: TGTGCCAGCAGCCTTATCGGGCTAGCGGGAGGTAATGAGCAGTTCTTC.